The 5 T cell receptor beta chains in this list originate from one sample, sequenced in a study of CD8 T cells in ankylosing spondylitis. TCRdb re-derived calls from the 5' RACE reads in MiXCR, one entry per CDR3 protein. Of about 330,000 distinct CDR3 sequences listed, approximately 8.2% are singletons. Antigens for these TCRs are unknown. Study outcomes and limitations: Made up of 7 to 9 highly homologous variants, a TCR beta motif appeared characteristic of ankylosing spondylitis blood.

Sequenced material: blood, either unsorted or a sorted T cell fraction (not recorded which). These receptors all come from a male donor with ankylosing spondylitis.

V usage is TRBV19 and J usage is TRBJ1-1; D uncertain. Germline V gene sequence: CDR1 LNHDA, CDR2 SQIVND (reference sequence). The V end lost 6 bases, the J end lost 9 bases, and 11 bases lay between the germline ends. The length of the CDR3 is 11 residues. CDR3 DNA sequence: TGTGCCAGTAGGCGAGGAGGGAAAGCTTTCTTT. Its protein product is CASRRGGKAFF.

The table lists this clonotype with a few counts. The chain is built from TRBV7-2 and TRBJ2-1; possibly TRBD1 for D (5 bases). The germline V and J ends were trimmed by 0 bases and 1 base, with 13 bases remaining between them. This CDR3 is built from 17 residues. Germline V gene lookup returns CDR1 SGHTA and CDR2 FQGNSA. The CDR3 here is CASSLAPQGWSYNEQFF. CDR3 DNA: TGTGCCAGCAGCTTAGCGCCGCAGGGCTGGTCCTACAATGAGCAGTTCTTC. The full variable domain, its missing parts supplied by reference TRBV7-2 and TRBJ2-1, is GAGVSQSPSNKVTEKGKDVELRCDPISGHTALYWYRQSLGQGLEFLIYFQGNSAPDKSGLPSDRFSAERTGGSVSTLTIQRTQQEDSAVYLCASSLAPQGWSYNEQFFGPGTRLTVL.

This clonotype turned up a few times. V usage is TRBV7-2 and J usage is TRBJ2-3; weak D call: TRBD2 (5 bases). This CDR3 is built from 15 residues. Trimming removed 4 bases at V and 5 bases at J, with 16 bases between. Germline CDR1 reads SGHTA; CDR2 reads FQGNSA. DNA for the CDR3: TGTGCCAGCAGCTCGCCCAACACTAGGCGAGATACGCAGTATTTT. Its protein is CASSSPNTRRDTQYF.

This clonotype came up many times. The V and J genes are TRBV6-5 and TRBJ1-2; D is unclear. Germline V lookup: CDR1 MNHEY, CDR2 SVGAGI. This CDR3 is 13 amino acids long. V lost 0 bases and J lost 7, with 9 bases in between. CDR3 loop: CASSYSNAGGYTF. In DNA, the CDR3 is TGTGCCAGCAGTTACTCGAATGCGGGTGGCTACACCTTC.

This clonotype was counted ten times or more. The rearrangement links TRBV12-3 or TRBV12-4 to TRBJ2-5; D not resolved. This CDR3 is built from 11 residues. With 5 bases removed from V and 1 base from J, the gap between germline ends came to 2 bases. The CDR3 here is CASSTQETQYF. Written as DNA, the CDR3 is TGTGCCAGCAGTACCCAAGAGACCCAGTACTTC.